This passage covers 13 T cell receptor beta chains from one sample sequenced in a study of T-cell reconstitution after alpha-beta-depleted transplantation in children. Preparation of the TCRbeta library used unique molecular identifiers. TCRdb re-called the PCR reads with MiXCR, one entry per CDR3 protein. The table lists 400,000 to 450,000 distinct CDR3 sequences, 43% of them singletons. The input for sequencing was PBMCs, taken before TCRalphabeta/CD19-depleted stem cell transplant. The source is a girl between 2 and 10 years old with aplastic anemia, due to receive a stem cell transplant.

The chain joins TRBV7-3 to TRBJ2-3, with TRBD2 matching over 9 bases. The CDR3 is 19 amino acids. The J segment lost 1 base and the V segment lost 1 base, leaving 12 bases of the junction unmatched. The germline V gene encodes CDR1 SGHTA and CDR2 FQGTGA. The CDR3 bases are TGTGCCAGCAGCTTAATCGTTCGCGGGGGGGCCGATGGCACAGATACGCAGTATTTT. Translation: CASSLIVRGGADGTDTQYF.

The chain links TRBV21-1 to TRBJ2-1; TRBD1 reflects the table's D call only, with no check against the DNA. TRBV21-1 is marked as a pseudogene. CDR3 size: 14 residues. CDR3 residues: CASSAETGVAEQFF. The CDR3 coding sequence is TGTGCCAGCAGCGCCGAGACAGGGGTGGCTGAGCAGTTCTTC.

This clonotype was seen more than once but under ten times. The chain employs TRBV7-9 and TRBJ2-3, with D maybe TRBD2 (6 bases). Germline loops: CDR1 SEHNR, CDR2 FQNEAQ (reference sequence). V was pared by 5 bases and J by 4 bases, with 13 bases between. This CDR3 has 14 residues. CDR3 region: CASSPSGAADTQYF. Written as DNA, the CDR3 is TGTGCCAGCAGCCCGTCGGGAGCCGCAGATACGCAGTATTTT.

This clonotype was found many times. This rearrangement joins TRBV25-1 to TRBJ2-7; D uncertain. CDR1 and CDR2 (germline): MGHDK, SYGVNS. Between the trimmed V and J ends, which lost 4 bases and 0 bases, there was a span of 10 bases. CDR3 size: 14 residues. The CDR3, as DNA: TGTGCCAGCAGTGGAGGATTCGACTCCTACGAGCAGTACTTC. Translating gives CASSGGFDSYEQYF.

This clonotype was counted only a few times. J is TRBJ1-1 and V is TRBV20-1; weak D call: TRBD1 (6 bases). Trimming took off 3 bases at V and 11 bases at J, with 13 bases between the two ends. Germline V CDR1 and CDR2: DFQATT, SNEGSKA (reference sequence). CDR3 size: 11 residues. The CDR3 here is CSASIGQTAFF. For the CDR3, the DNA is TGCAGTGCTAGCATTGGACAGACCGCTTTCTTT.

This clonotype has more than one count but fewer than ten. The chain combines TRBV7-2 with TRBJ2-7; no reliable D call. The V gene's germline CDR1 is SGHTA and CDR2 FQGNSA. V was cut by 6 bases and J by 0 bases, with 12 bases left in between. This CDR3 spans 14 amino acids. The CDR3 here is CASSIGRSSYEQYF. DNA for the CDR3: TGTGCCAGCAGTATCGGCCGAAGCTCCTACGAGCAGTACTTC.

Ten or more counts support this clonotype. The rearrangement joins TRBV6-2 or TRBV6-3 to TRBJ1-2; D gene uncertain. Trimming left V 5 bases short and J 4 bases short, with 8 bases between. This CDR3 comprises 12 residues. Germline V CDR1 and CDR2: MNHEY, SVGEGT. The CDR3 here is CASSDGGYGYTF. The CDR3 nucleotides are TGTGCCAGCAGTGACGGAGGCTATGGCTACACCTTC.

This clonotype came up many times. The genes are TRBV12-3 or TRBV12-4 and TRBJ2-3; D gene ambiguous. CDR3 length: 13 amino acids. V lost 10 bases, J lost 1 base, and 12 bases lay in between. CDR3 nucleotides: TGTGCCACCGGTTGGCAGGGCACAGATACGCAGTATTTT. This sequence encodes CATGWQGTDTQYF.

In its sample, this clonotype was seen a few times. The rearrangement joins TRBV20-1 to TRBJ2-7; TRBD2 agrees at 9 bases. CDR1 is DFQATT and CDR2 is SNEGSKA in the germline V gene (reference sequence). The CDR3 totals 14 residues. The V gene end was trimmed by 6 bases and the J gene end by 5 bases; junction bases not matched to a gene: 11. This CDR3 reads CSAPGASGTNEQYF. In nucleotides, the CDR3 is TGCAGTGCCCCGGGGGCTAGCGGGACCAACGAGCAGTACTTC.

The rearrangement joins TRBV5-1 to TRBJ2-1, with TRBD1 identical over 8 bases. Trimming cost V 0 bases and J 5 bases; bases outside gene matches: 4. CDR3 length equals 15 residues. The germline V gene has CDR1 SGHRS and CDR2 YFSETQ. This CDR3 reads CASSLGQGANNEQFF. CDR3 coding DNA: TGCGCCAGCAGCTTGGGCCAGGGGGCGAACAATGAGCAGTTCTTC.

This chain links TRBV27 with TRBJ2-7, with a tentative D call TRBD2 (5 bases). The CDR3 is 14 residues long. V shed 0 bases and J shed 3 bases, with 9 bases lying between them. Germline V CDR1 and CDR2: MNHEY, SMNVEV (reference sequence). CDR3 sequence (DNA): TGTGCCAGCAGTTTATCCGGGAAATTCTACGAGCAGTACTTC. This gives the protein CASSLSGKFYEQYF.

At least ten counts were recorded for this clonotype. V is TRBV12-3 or TRBV12-4 and J is TRBJ1-5; D gene unclear. The CDR3 consists of 17 residues. Trimming took 3 bases from V and 3 from J, leaving 18 bases between them. CDR3 sequence (DNA): TGTGCCAGCAGTTTCGATACTCTCTGGACCAACAATCAGCCCCAGCATTTT. Its translation: CASSFDTLWTNNQPQHF.

The rearrangement uses TRBV20-1 and TRBJ2-7; D gene unclear. Germline-derived CDR1 and CDR2 are DFQATT and SNEGSKA (reference sequence). V lost 0 bases and J 5 bases, leaving 11 bases between the germline ends. The CDR3 runs to 13 residues. CDR3 sequence: CSARDSGSHEQYF. CDR3 in DNA: TGCAGTGCTAGAGATTCGGGCAGTCACGAGCAGTACTTC.